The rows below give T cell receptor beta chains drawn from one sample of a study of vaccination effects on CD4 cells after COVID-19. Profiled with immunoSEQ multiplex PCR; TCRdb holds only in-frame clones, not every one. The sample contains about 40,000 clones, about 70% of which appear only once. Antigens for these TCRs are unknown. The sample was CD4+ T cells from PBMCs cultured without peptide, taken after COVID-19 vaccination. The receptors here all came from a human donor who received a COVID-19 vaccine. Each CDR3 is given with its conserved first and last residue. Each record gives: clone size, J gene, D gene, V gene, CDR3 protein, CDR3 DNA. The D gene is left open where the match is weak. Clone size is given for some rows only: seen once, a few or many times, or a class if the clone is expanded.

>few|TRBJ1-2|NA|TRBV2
CASRKLYAGPFFLNF
TGTGCCAGCAGGAAGTTGTACGCGGGACCCTTTTTTCTCAACTTC
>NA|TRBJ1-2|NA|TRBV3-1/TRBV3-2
CASSQVVQGGGYTF
TGTGCCAGCAGCCAAGTAGTACAGGGTGGAGGCTACACCTTC
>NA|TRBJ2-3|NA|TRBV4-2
CASSPDLSDTQYF
TGTGCCAGCAGCCCGGATTTATCAGATACGCAGTATTTT
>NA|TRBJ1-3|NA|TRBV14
CASSHVSTGNTIYF
TGTGCCAGCAGCCATGTTTCAACTGGAAACACCATATATTTT
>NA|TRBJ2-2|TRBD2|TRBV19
CASRQLAGASTGELFF
TGTGCCAGTAGACAACTAGCGGGGGCCTCGACCGGGGAGCTGTTTTTT
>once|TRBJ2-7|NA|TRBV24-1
CATSDLRSGDLTYEQYF
TGTGCCACCAGTGATTTGCGATCCGGTGATTTAACCTACGAGCAGTACTTC
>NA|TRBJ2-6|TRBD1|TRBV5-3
CARRGDSRGSGANVLTF
TGTGCCAGAAGGGGGGACAGTCGGGGCTCTGGGGCCAACGTCCTGACTTTC
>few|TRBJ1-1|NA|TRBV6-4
CASSDSSKFSEAFF
TGTGCCAGCAGTGACTCGAGCAAGTTTTCTGAAGCTTTCTTT
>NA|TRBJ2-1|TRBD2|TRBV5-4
CASSPRTSGSTEQFF
TGTGCCAGCAGCCCCCGGACTAGCGGGAGTACTGAGCAGTTCTTC
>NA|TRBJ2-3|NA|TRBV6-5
CASTYRTDTQYF
TGTGCCAGCACCTACCGCACAGATACGCAGTATTTT
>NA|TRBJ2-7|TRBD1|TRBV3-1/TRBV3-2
CASSPTTGVYEQYF
TGTGCCAGCAGCCCGACAACAGGGGTATACGAGCAGTACTTC
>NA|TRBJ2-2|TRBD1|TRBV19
CASSPRDGQGDGELFF
TGTGCCAGTAGTCCCCGGGACGGGCAGGGGGACGGGGAGCTGTTTTTT
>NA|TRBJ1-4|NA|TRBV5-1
CASARVVDEKLFF
TGCGCCAGCGCACGGGTAGTAGATGAAAAACTGTTTTTT
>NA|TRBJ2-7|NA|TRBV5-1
CASSSGPLGSYEQYF
TGCGCCAGCAGCTCTGGGCCCCTCGGGTCCTACGAGCAGTACTTC
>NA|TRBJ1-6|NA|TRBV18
CASSPLRAPGDSPLHF
TGTGCCAGCTCACCACTGAGGGCCCCCGGGGATTCACCCCTCCACTTT
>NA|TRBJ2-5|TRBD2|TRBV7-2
CASSPGTSGGETQYF
TGTGCCAGCAGCCCCGGGACTAGCGGGGGGGAGACCCAGTACTTC
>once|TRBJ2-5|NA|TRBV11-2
CASSLGAKETQYF
TGTGCCAGCAGCTTAGGCGCCAAAGAGACCCAGTACTTC
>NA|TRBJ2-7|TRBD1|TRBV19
CASSNGQGRYEQYF
TGTGCCAGTAGTAACGGACAGGGGCGCTACGAGCAGTACTTC
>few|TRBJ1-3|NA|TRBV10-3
CAIRGTQGNTIYF
TGTGCCATCAGAGGGACACAAGGCAACACCATATATTTT
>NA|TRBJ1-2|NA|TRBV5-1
CASSLARDGYTF
TGCGCCAGCAGCTTGGCCCGGGACGGCTACACCTTC
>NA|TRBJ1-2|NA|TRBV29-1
CSGTANYGYTF
TGCAGCGGGACAGCTAACTATGGCTACACCTTC
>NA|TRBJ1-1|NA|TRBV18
CASSPGLGNTEAFF
TGTGCCAGCTCACCGGGACTCGGGAACACTGAAGCTTTCTTT
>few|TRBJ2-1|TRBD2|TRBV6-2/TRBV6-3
CASSGGTSGSNEQFF
TGTGCCAGCAGTGGGGGGACTAGCGGGAGTAATGAGCAGTTCTTC
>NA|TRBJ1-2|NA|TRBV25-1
CASSESLTGYGYTF
TGTGCCAGCAGTGAATCCCTGACGGGCTATGGCTACACCTTC
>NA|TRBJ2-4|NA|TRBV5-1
CASSLEGTGIQYF
TGCGCCAGCAGCTTGGAGGGGACGGGCATTCAGTACTTC
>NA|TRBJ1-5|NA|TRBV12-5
CASGLFQPQHF
TGTGCTAGTGGTTTGTTCCAGCCCCAGCATTTT
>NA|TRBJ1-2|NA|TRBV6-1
CASSEAGRGADGYTF
TGTGCCAGCAGTGAAGCCGGGAGGGGGGCGGATGGCTACACCTTC
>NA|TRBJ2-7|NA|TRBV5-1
CASSLGQLSSYEQYF
TGCGCCAGCAGCTTGGGACAACTTAGCTCCTACGAGCAGTACTTC
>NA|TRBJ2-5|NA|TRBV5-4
CASSAMEETQYF
TGTGCCAGCAGCGCCATGGAGGAGACCCAGTACTTC
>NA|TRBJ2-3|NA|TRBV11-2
CASSLIAGPLTDTQYF
TGTGCCAGCAGCTTAATCGCCGGACCTCTCACAGATACGCAGTATTTT
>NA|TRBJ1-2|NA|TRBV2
CASSEGGYGYTF
TGTGCCAGCAGTGAAGGGGGCTATGGCTACACCTTC
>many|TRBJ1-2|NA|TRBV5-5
CASSPGRANYGYTF
TGTGCCAGCAGCCCCGGTAGAGCCAACTATGGCTACACCTTC
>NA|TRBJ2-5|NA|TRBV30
CAWSVKEAGQETQYF
TGTGCCTGGAGTGTAAAGGAGGCAGGACAAGAGACCCAGTACTTC
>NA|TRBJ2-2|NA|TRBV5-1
CASSIAGIGGELFF
TGCGCCAGCAGCATAGCAGGGATAGGTGGGGAGCTGTTTTTT
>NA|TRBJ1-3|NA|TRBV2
CASIQESSGNTIYF
TGTGCCAGCATCCAGGAGAGCTCTGGAAACACCATATATTTT
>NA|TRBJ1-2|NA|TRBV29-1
CSVGQALNYGYTF
TGCAGCGTTGGACAGGCTCTTAACTATGGCTACACCTTC
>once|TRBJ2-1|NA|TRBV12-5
CASGSPPSGNEQFF
TGTGCTAGTGGTTCCCCACCCAGCGGGAATGAGCAGTTCTTC
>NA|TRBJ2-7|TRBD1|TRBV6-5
CASSYLDRSYEQYF
TGTGCCAGCAGTTATCTGGACAGGAGCTACGAGCAGTACTTC
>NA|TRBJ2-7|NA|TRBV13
CASSEGGGGTYEQYF
TGTGCCAGCAGCGAAGGAGGGGGAGGGACCTACGAGCAGTACTTC
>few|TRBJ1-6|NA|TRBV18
CASSPPGLENSPLHF
TGTGCCAGCTCACCACCGGGGCTCGAAAATTCACCCCTCCACTTT
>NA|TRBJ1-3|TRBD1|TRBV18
CASSGQGTDSGNTIYF
TGTGCCAGCTCCGGACAGGGGACAGACTCTGGAAACACCATATATTTT
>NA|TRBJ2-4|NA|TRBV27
CASSPTTYGIQYF
TGTGCCAGCAGTCCAACGACGTACGGCATTCAGTACTTC